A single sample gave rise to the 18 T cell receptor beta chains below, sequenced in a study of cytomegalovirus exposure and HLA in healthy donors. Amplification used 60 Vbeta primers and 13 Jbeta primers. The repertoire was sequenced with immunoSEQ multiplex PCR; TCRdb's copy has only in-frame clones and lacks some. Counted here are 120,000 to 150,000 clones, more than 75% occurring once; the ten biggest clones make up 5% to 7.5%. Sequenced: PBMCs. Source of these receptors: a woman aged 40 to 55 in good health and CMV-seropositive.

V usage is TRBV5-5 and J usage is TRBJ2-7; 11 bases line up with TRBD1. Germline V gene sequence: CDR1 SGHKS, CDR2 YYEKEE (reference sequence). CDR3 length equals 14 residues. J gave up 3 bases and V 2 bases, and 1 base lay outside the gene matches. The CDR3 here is CASSFGTGGYEQYF. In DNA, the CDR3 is TGTGCCAGCAGCTTCGGGACAGGGGGCTACGAGCAGTACTTC.

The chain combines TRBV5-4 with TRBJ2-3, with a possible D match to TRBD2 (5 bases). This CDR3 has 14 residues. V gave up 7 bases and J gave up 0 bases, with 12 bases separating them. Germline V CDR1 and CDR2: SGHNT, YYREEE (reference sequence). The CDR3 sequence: CASRSDRSTDTQYF. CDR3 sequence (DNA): TGTGCCAGCCGTAGCGATAGAAGCACAGATACGCAGTATTTT.

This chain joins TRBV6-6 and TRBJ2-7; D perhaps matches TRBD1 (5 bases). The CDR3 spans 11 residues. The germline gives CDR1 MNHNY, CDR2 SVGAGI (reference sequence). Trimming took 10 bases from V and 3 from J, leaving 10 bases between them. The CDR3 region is CATERGYEQYF. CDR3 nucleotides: TGTGCCACCGAAAGGGGCTACGAGCAGTACTTC.

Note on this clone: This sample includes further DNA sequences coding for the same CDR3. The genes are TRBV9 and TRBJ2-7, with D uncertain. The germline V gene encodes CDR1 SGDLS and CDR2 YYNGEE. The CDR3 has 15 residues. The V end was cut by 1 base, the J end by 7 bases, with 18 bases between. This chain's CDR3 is CASSVRPLSGSEQYF. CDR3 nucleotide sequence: TGTGCCAGCAGCGTAAGACCTCTCTCAGGTTCGGAGCAGTACTTC.

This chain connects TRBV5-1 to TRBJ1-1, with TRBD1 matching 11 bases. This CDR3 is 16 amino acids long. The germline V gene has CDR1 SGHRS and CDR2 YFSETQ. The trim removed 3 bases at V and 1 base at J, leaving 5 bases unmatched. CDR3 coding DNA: TGCGCCAGCAGCTCGAGGACAGGGGGCTGGAACACTGAAGCTTTCTTT. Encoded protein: CASSSRTGGWNTEAFF.

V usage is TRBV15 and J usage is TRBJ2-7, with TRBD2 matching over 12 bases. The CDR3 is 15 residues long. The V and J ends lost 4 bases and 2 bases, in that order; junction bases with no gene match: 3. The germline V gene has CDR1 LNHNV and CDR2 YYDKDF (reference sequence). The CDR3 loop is CATSKSSGRAYEQYF. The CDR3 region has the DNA TGTGCCACCAGCAAATCTAGCGGGAGGGCCTACGAGCAGTACTTC.

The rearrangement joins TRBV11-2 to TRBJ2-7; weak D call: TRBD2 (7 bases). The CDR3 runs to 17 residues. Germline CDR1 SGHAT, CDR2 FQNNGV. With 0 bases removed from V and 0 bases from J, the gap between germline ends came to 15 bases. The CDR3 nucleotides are TGTGCCAGCAGCTTAGAAATTCTGGCGGGGGCCTCCTACGAGCAGTACTTC. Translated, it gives CASSLEILAGASYEQYF.

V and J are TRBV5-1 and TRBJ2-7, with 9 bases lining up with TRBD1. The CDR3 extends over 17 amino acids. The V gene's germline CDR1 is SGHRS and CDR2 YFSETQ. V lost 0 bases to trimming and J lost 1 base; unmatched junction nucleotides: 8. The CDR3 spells CASSLATGTGISYEQYF. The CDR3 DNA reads TGCGCCAGCAGCTTGGCCACCGGGACAGGGATTTCCTACGAGCAGTACTTC.

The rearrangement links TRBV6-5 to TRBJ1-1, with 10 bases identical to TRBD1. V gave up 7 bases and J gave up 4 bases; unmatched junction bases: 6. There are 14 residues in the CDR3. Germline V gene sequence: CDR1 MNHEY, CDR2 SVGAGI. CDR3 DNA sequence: TGTGCCAGCAACCGACAGGGGGCGCTCACTGAAGCTTTCTTT. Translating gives CASNRQGALTEAFF.

The CDR3 region has the DNA TGTGCCAGCACGTGGCGGGGACCCTACAATGAGCAGTTCTTC. Its translation: CASTWRGPYNEQFF. The rearrangement uses TRBV27 and TRBJ2-1; TRBD2 might be the D (6 bases). CDR3 length: 14 residues. Germline CDR1 is MNHEY and CDR2 is SMNVEV (reference sequence). V shed 7 bases and J shed 2 bases, with 12 bases lying between them.

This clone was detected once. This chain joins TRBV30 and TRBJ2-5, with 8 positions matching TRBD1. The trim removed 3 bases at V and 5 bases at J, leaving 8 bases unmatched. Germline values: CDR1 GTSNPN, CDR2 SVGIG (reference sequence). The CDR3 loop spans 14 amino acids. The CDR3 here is CAWSGGQGRETQYF. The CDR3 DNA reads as TGTGCCTGGAGCGGAGGACAGGGACGGGAGACCCAGTACTTC.

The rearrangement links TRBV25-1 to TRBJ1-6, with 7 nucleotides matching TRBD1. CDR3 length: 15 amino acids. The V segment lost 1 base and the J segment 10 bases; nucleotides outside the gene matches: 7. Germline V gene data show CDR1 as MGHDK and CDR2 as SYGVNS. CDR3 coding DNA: TGTGCCAGCAGTGAATGGCTGGGACAGCGGTCACCCCTCCACTTT. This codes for CASSEWLGQRSPLHF.

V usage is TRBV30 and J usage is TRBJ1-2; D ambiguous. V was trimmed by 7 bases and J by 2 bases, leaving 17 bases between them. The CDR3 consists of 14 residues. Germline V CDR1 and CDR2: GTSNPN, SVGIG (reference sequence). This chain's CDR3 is CASGGYTFNYGYTF. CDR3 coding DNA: TGTGCCTCAGGCGGGTATACATTCAACTATGGCTACACCTTC. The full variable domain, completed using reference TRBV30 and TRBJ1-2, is SQTIHQWPATLVQPVGSPLSLECTVEGTSNPNLYWYRQAAGRGLQLLFYSVGIGQISSEVPQNLSASRPQDRQFILSSKKLLLSDSGFYLCASGGYTFNYGYTFGSGTRLTVV.

CDR3 coding DNA: TGTGCCAGCAGTACAGGGAAGAACACTGAAGCTTTCTTT. Translation gives CASSTGKNTEAFF. V gene TRBV27 combines with J gene TRBJ1-1; maybe TRBD1 (6 bases). V was trimmed by 5 bases and J by 1 base, leaving 8 bases between them. In germline, CDR1 is MNHEY, CDR2 SMNVEV (reference sequence). The CDR3 consists of 13 residues.

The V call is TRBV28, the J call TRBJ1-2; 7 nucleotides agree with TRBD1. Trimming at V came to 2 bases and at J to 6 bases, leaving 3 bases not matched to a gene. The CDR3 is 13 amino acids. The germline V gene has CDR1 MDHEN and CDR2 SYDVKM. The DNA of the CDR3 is TGTGCCAGCAGTTTACGACAGGGCCATGGCTACACCTTC. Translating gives CASSLRQGHGYTF.

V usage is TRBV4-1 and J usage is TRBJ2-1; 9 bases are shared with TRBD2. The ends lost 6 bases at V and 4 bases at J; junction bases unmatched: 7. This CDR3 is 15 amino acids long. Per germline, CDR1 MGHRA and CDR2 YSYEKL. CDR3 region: CASRAKREVYNEQFF. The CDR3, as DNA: TGCGCCAGCAGGGCTAAGCGGGAGGTTTACAATGAGCAGTTCTTC.

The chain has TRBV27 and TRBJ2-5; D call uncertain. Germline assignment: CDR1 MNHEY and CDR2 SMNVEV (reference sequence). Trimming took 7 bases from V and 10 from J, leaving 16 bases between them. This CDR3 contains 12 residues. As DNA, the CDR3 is TGTGCCAGCACCGAACTGAGGAGAGACCAGTACTTC. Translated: CASTELRRDQYF.

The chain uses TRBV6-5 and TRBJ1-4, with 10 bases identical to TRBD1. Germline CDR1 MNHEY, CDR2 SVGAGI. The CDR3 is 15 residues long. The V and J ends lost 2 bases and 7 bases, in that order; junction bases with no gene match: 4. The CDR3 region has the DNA TGTGCCAGCAGTTACGGGGGGACAGGGGCTGAAAAACTGTTTTTT. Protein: CASSYGGTGAEKLFF.